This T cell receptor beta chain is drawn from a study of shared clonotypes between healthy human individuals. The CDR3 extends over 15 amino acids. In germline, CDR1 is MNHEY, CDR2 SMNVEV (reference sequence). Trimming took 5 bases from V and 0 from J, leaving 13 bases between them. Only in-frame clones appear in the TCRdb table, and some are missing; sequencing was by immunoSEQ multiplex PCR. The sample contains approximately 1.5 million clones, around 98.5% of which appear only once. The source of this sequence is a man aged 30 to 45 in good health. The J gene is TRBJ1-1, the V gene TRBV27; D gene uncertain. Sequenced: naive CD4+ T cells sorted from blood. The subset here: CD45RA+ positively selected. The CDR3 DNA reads TGTGCCAGCAGTACCTCGACAATCATGAACACTGAAGCTTTCTTT. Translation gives CASSTSTIMNTEAFF.